The 2 T cell receptor beta chains given below trace back to one sample, sequenced in a study of PD-1 blockade in mismatch repair-deficient tumors. The repertoire was sequenced with immunoSEQ multiplex PCR; TCRdb's copy has only in-frame clones and lacks some. The repertoire holds approximately 37,000 clones, approximately 85% seen once, with approximately 3.6% in the top ten. The source was peripheral blood, collected around 76 weeks after starting pembrolizumab. These receptors originate from an adult with mismatch repair-deficient cancer.

The chain combines TRBV10-2 with TRBJ1-2, with D hard to call. This CDR3 region has 13 residues. V was trimmed by 7 bases and J by 4 bases, leaving 13 bases between them. CDR1 WSHSY and CDR2 SAAADI come from the germline V gene. CDR3 DNA sequence: TGCGCCAGCACCCTGAGTAACATCTATGGCTACACCTTC. Its protein product is CASTLSNIYGYTF.

This chain joins TRBV2 and TRBJ1-1, with TRBD1 identical over 7 bases. The germline gives CDR1 SNHLY, CDR2 FYNNEI. The CDR3 loop spans 15 amino acids. V was clipped by 3 bases and J by 7 bases; unmatched bases: 11. This CDR3 is CASSEGATGPYEAFF. CDR3 DNA sequence: TGTGCCAGCAGTGAGGGGGCGACAGGGCCATATGAAGCTTTCTTT. The whole variable domain, remainder taken from reference TRBV2 and TRBJ1-1, is EPEVTQTPSHQVTQMGQEVILRCVPISNHLYFYWYRQILGQKVEFLVSFYNNEISEKSEIFDDQFSVERPDGSNFTLKIRSTKLEDSAMYFCASSEGATGPYEAFFGQGTRLTVV.